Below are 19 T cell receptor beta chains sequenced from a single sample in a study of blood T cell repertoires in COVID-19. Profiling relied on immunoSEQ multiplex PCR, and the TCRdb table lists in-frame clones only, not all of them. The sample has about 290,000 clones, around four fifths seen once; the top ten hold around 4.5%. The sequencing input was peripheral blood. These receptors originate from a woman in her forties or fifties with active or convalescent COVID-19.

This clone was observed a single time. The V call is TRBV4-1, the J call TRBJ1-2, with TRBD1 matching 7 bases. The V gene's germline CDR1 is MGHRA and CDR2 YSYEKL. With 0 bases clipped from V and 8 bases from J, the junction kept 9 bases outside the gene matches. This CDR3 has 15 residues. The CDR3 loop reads CASSQEITGVGGYTF. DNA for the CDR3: TGCGCCAGCAGCCAAGAGATCACAGGGGTAGGCGGCTACACCTTC.

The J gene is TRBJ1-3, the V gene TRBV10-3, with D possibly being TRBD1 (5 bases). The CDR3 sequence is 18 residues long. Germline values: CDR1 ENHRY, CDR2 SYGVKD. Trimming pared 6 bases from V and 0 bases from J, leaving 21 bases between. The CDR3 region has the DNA TGTGCCATCAGAGGAGGGGACCGCTGGCGAGGCTCTGGAAACACCATATATTTT. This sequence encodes CAIRGGDRWRGSGNTIYF.

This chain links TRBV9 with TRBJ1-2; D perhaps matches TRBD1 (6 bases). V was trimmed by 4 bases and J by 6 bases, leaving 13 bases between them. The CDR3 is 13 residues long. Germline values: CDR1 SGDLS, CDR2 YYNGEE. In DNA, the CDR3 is TGTGCCAGCAGCCCCAGGGAGGGGGATGGCTACACCTTC. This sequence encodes CASSPREGDGYTF.

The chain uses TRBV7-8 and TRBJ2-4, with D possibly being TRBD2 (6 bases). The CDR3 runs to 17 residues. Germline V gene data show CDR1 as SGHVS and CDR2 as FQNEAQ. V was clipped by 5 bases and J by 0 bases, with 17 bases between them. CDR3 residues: CASSTSPPGEAKNIQYF. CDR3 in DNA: TGTGCCAGCAGCACGAGCCCCCCGGGAGAAGCCAAAAACATTCAGTACTTC.

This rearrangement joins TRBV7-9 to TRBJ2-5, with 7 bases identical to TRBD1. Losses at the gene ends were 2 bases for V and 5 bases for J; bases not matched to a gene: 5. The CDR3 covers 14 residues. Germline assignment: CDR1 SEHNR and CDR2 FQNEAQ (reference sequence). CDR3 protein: CASSLFEGAETQYF. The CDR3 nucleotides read TGTGCCAGCAGCTTATTTGAGGGGGCCGAGACCCAGTACTTC.

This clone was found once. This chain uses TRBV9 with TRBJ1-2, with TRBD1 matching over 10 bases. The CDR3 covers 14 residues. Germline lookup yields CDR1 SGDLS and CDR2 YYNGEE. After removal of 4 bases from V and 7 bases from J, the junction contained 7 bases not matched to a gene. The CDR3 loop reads CASSPRQGAGGYTF. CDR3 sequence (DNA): TGTGCCAGCAGCCCGAGACAGGGGGCGGGTGGCTACACCTTC.

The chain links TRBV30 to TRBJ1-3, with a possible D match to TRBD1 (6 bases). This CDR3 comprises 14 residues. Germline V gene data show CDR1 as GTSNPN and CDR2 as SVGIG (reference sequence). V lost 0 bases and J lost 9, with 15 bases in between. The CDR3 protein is CAWSVLGAVATIYF. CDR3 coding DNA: TGTGCCTGGAGTGTGCTGGGGGCTGTGGCCACCATATATTTT.

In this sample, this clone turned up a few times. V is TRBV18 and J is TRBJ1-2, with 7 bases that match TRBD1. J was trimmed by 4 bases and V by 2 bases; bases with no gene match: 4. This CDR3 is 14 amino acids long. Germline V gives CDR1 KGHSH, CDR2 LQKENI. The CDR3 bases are TGTGCCAGCTCACCAGAGACAGGGATCTATGGCTACACCTTC. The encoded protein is CASSPETGIYGYTF.

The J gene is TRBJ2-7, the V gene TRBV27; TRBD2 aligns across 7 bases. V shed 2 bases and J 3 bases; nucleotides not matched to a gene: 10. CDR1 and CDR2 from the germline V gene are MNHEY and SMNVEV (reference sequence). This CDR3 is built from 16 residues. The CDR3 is CASSLIPSSGYYEQYF. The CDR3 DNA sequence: TGTGCCAGCAGTTTAATCCCCTCTAGCGGCTACTACGAGCAGTACTTC.

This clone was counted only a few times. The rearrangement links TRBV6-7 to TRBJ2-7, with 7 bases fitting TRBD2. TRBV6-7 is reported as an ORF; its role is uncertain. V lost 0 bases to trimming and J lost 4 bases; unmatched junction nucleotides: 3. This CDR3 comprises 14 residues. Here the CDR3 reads CASSYSREMYEQYF. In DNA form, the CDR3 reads TGTGCCAGCAGTTACTCGCGGGAGATGTACGAGCAGTACTTC.

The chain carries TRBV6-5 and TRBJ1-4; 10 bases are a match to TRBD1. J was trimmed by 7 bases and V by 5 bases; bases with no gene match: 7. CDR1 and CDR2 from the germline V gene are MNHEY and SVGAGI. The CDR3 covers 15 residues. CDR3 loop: CASSRQGARGEKLFF. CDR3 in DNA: TGTGCCAGCAGTCGACAGGGGGCACGGGGTGAAAAACTGTTTTTT.

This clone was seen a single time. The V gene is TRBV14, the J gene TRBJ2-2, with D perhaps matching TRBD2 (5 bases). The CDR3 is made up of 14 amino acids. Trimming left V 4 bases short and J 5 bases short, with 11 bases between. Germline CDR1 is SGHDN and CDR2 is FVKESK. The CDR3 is CASSRLRTTGELFF. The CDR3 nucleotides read TGTGCCAGCAGCCGGCTAAGGACTACCGGGGAGCTGTTTTTT. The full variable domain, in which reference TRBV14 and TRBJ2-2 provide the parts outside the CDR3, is EAGVTQFPSHSVIEKGQTVTLRCDPISGHDNLYWYRRVMGKEIKFLLHFVKESKQDESGMPNNRFLAERTGGTYSTLKVQPAELEDSGVYFCASSRLRTTGELFFGEGSRLTVL.

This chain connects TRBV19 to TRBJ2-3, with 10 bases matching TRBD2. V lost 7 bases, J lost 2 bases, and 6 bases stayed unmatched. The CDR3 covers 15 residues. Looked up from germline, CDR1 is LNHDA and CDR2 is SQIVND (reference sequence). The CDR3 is CASNPSGGYTDTQYF. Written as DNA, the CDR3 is TGTGCCAGTAACCCTAGCGGGGGATACACAGATACGCAGTATTTT.

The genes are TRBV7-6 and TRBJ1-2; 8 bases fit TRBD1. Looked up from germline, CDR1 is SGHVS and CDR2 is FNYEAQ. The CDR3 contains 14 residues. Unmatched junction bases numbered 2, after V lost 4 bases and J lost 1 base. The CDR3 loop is CASSYGQGNYGYTF. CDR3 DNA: TGTGCCAGCAGCTATGGACAGGGTAACTATGGCTACACCTTC.

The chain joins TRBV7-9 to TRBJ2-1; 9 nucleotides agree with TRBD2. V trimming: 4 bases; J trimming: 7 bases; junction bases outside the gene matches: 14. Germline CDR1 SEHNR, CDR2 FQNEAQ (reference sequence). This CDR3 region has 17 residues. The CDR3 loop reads CASSSRFLAGRGNEQFF. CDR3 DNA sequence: TGTGCCAGCAGCTCAAGGTTCCTAGCGGGAAGGGGTAATGAGCAGTTCTTC.

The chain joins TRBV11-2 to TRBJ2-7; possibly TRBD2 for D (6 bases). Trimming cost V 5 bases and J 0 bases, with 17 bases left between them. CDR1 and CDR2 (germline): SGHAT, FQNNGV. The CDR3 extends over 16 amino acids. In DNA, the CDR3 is TGTGCCAGCAGCCCCCTCCGCCGGGACTCCTCCTACGAGCAGTACTTC. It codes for CASSPLRRDSSYEQYF.

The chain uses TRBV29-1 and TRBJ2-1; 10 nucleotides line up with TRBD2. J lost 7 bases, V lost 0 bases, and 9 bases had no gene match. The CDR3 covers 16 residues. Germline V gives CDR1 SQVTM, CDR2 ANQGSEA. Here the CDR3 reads CSVEDLSGRTYNEQFF. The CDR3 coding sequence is TGCAGCGTTGAAGATCTTAGCGGGAGGACATATAATGAGCAGTTCTTC.

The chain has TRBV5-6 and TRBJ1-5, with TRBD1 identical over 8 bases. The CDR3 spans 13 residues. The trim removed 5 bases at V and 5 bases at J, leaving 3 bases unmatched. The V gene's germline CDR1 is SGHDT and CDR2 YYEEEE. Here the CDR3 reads CASSTGGDQPQHF. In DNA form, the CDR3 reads TGTGCCAGCAGTACAGGGGGAGATCAGCCCCAGCATTTT.

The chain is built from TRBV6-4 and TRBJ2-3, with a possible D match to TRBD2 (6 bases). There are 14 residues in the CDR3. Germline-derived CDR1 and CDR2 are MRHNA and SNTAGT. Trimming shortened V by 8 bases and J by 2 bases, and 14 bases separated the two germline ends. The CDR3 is CASAQGTSTDTQYF. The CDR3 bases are TGTGCCAGCGCCCAAGGGACTTCCACAGATACGCAGTATTTT.